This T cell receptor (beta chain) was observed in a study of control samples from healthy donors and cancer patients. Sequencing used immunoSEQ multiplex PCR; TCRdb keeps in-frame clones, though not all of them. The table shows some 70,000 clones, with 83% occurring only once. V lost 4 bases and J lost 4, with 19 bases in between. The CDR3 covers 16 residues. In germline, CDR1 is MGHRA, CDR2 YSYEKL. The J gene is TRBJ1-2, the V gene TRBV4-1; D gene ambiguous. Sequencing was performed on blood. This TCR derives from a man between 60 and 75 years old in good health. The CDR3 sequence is CASSRNPQTEAYGYTF. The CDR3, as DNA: TGCGCCAGCAGCCGAAATCCACAGACGGAGGCCTATGGCTACACCTTC.